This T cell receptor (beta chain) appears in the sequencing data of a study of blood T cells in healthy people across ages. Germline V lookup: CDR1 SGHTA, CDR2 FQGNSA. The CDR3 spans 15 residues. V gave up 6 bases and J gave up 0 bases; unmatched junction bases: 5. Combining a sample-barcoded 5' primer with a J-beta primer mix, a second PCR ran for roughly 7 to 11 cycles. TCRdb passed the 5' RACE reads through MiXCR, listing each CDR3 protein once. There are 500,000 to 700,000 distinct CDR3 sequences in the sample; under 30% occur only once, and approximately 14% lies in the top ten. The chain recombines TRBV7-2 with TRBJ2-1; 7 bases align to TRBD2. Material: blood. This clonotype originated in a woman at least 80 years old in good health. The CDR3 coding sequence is TGTGCCAGCAGACCTTCTAGCGGCTCCTACAATGAGCAGTTCTTC. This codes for CASRPSSGSYNEQFF.